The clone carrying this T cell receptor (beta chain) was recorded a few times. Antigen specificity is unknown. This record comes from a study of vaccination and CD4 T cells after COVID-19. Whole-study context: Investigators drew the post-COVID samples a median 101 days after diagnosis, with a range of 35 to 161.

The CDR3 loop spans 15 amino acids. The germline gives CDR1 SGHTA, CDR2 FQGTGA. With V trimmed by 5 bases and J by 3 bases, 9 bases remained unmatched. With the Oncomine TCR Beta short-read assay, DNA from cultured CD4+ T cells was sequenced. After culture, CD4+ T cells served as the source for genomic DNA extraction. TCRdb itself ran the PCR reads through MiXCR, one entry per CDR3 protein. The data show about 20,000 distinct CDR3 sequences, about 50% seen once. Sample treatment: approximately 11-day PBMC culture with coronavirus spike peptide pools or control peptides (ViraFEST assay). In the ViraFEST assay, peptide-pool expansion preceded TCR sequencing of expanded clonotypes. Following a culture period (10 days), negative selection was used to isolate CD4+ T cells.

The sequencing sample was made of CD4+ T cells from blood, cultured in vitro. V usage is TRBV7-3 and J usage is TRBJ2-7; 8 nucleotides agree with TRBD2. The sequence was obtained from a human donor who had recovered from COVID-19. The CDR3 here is CASSANAGGYYEQYF. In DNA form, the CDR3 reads TGTGCCAGCAGCGCCAACGCGGGAGGTTACTACGAGCAGTACTTC.